Following are 10 T cell receptor beta chains from one sample sequenced in a study of cytomegalovirus exposure and HLA in healthy donors (dated by TCRdb to the late 2010s). Libraries were built with the immunoSEQ multiplex PCR assay. For the multiplex PCR, a mixture combining 60 forward primers for TCR Vbeta segments and 13 reverse primers for TCR Jbeta segments was used. TCRdb took this table from immuneACCESS and kept in-frame rearrangements with V and J called. Such tables lack part of the clones; where checked against another copy, unresolved V genes explain under half of the gap, and the rest is unexplained. This sample holds 70,000 to 95,000 clones; more than 55% were observed only once. The top ten hold 5% to 6.5% of the sample. Specimen: PBMCs. These receptors all stem from a woman under 40 in good health and CMV-seropositive.

Points on this clone: Mismatch with germline at one junction end may stem from a read error. The chain is built from TRBV7-9 and TRBJ2-2; 10 bases match TRBD2. The CDR3 extends over 16 amino acids. Germline loops: CDR1 SEHNR, CDR2 FQNEAQ (reference sequence). The CDR3 DNA reads TGTTCCAGCAGCCCCGAAGGGACTAGCGCTACCGGGGAGCTGTTTTTT. This encodes CSSSPEGTSATGELFF.

This clone has more than one count but fewer than ten. This CDR3 reads CASSALRGHTEAFF. CDR3 sequence (DNA): TGTGCCAGCAGTGCTCTTAGGGGGCACACTGAAGCTTTCTTT. This chain joins TRBV6-4 and TRBJ1-1, with TRBD1 matching 7 bases. Unmatched junction bases numbered 5, after V lost 4 bases and J lost 3 bases. CDR3 size: 14 residues. Germline assignment: CDR1 MRHNA and CDR2 SNTAGT.

This clone has a handful of counts. CDR3 nucleotide sequence: TGTGCCAGCAGCGCGCTCAGGGTCAGCTCCTACGAGCAGTACTTC. This translates into CASSALRVSSYEQYF. The chain joins TRBV6-1 to TRBJ2-7; tentative D call: TRBD1 (5 bases). There are 15 residues in the CDR3. The V gene lost 6 bases and the J gene lost 0 bases, with 15 bases spanning the gap. The germline V gene has CDR1 MNHNS and CDR2 SASEGT.

The J gene is TRBJ2-3, the V gene TRBV4-2, with 8 bases that match TRBD2. The CDR3 is made up of 18 amino acids. CDR1 and CDR2 (germline): LGHNA, YNFKEQ. With 4 bases clipped from V and 10 bases from J, the junction kept 22 bases outside the gene matches. CDR3 nucleotide sequence: TGTGCCAGCAGCCGGACACTCGGGGGGACTAGTGAGGTATATGCGCAGTATTTT. It translates to CASSRTLGGTSEVYAQYF.

This clone appeared a few times. The chain is built from TRBV5-1 and TRBJ2-1, with 7 positions matching TRBD1. Germline-derived CDR1 and CDR2 are SGHRS and YFSETQ. The CDR3 is 15 amino acids. V trimming: 1 base; J trimming: 5 bases; junction bases outside the gene matches: 6. CDR3 in DNA: TGCGCCAGCAGCTTGTTGACAGGGCAAGACAATGAGCAGTTCTTC. Its translation: CASSLLTGQDNEQFF.

This clone has more than one count but fewer than ten. An end of the junction differs from the germline gene, which may be a read error. V gene TRBV7-9 combines with J gene TRBJ2-2; unclear D gene. The V gene's germline CDR1 is SEHNR and CDR2 FQNEAQ (reference sequence). The CDR3 is made up of 16 amino acids. CDR3 DNA: TGTTCCAGCAGCTCGTCAGATATCTCGAACACCGGGGAGCTGTTTTTT. Amino acids: CSSSSSDISNTGELFF.

This chain joins TRBV19 and TRBJ1-1; D is ambiguous. Trimming left V 3 bases short and J 2 bases short, with 4 bases between. The CDR3 totals 12 residues. The germline V gene encodes CDR1 LNHDA and CDR2 SQIVND (reference sequence). The CDR3 region has the DNA TGTGCCAGTAGTATCGGTAACACTGAAGCTTTCTTT. Encoded protein: CASSIGNTEAFF. Together with reference TRBV19 and TRBJ1-1, the CDR3 gives the full variable domain: DGGITQSPKYLFRKEGQNVTLSCEQNLNHDAMYWYRQDPGQGLRLIYYSQIVNDFQKGDIAEGYSVSREKKESFPLTVTSAQKNPTAFYLCASSIGNTEAFFGQGTRLTVV.

This chain connects TRBV19 to TRBJ1-1; possible D gene TRBD1, 5 bases. The CDR3 contains 14 residues. V dropped 2 bases and J dropped 0 bases, with 7 bases sitting between them. Germline V gene data show CDR1 as LNHDA and CDR2 as SQIVND (reference sequence). The CDR3 sequence: CASSIPGMNTEAFF. DNA of the CDR3: TGTGCCAGTAGTATACCAGGGATGAACACTGAAGCTTTCTTT.

V is TRBV18 and J is TRBJ1-6, with 8 positions matching TRBD1. Germline V lookup: CDR1 KGHSH, CDR2 LQKENI. The CDR3 has 15 amino acids. The V and J ends lost 3 bases and 6 bases, in that order; junction bases with no gene match: 4. The CDR3: CASSPQGAGNSPLHF. CDR3 bases: TGTGCCAGCTCACCGCAGGGGGCGGGTAATTCACCCCTCCACTTT.

The chain recombines TRBV30 with TRBJ1-5; 7 bases are a match to TRBD1. The CDR3 loop spans 16 amino acids. Germline CDR1 reads GTSNPN; CDR2 reads SVGIG (reference sequence). The V gene end was trimmed by 3 bases and the J gene end by 4 bases; junction bases not matched to a gene: 12. The CDR3 sequence is CAWSLSPGQKNQPQHF. CDR3 bases: TGTGCCTGGAGCCTATCCCCGGGACAGAAAAATCAGCCCCAGCATTTT.